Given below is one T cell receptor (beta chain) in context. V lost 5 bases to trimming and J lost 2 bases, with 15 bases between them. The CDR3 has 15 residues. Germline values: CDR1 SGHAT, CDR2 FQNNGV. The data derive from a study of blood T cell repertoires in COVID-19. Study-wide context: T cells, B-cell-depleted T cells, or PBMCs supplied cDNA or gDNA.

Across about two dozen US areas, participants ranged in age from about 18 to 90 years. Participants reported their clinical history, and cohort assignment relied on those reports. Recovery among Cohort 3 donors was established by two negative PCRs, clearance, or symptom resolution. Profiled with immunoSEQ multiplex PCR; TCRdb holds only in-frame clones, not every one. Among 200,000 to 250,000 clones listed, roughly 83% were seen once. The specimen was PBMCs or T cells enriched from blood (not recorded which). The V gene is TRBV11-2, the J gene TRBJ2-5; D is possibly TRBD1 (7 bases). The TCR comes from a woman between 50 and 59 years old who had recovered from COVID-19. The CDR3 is CASSVAGGRQETQYF. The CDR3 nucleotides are TGTGCCAGCAGCGTAGCAGGGGGGCGTCAAGAGACCCAGTACTTC.